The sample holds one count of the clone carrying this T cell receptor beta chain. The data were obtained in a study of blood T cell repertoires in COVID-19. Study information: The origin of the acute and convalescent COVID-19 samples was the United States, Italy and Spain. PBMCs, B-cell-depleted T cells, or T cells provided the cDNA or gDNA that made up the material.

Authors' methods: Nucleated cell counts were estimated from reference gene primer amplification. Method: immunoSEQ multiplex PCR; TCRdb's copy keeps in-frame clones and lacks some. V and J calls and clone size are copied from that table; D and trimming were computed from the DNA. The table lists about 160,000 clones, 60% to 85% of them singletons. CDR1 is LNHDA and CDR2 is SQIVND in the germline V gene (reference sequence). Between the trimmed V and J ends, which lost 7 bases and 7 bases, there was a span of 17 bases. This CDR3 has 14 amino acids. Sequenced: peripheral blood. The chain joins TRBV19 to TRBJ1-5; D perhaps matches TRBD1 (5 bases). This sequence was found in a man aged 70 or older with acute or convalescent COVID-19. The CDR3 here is CASIDGAARQPQHF. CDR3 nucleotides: TGTGCCAGTATCGATGGGGCAGCTCGACAGCCCCAGCATTTT.